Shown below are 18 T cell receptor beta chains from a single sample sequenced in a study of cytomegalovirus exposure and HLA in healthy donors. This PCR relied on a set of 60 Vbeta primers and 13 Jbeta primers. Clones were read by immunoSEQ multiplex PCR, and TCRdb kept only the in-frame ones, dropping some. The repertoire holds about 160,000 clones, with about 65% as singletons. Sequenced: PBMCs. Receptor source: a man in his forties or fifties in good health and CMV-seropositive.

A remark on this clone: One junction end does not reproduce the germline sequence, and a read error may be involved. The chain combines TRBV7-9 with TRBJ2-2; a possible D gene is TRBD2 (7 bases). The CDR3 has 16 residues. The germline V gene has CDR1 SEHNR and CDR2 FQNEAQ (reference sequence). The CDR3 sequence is CSSTLGGAHSTGELFF. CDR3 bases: TGTTCCAGCACCCTAGGGGGGGCTCATAGCACCGGGGAGCTGTTTTTT.

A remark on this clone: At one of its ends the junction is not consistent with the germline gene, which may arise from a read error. The CDR3 loop reads CASGEVPGRYNEQFF. The DNA of the CDR3 is TGTGCCAGCGGTGAAGTACCAGGCAGATACAATGAGCAGTTCTTC. The V gene is TRBV25-1, the J gene TRBJ2-1; D ambiguous. Germline V gene sequence: CDR1 MGHDK, CDR2 SYGVNS. The CDR3 length is 15 residues.

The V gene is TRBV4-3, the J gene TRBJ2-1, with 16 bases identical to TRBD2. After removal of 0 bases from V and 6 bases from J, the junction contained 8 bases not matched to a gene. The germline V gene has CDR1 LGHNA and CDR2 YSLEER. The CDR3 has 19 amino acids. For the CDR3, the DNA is TGCGCCAGCAGCCAAGATAAGGGACTAGCGGGGGGGAGGTTCAATGAGCAGTTCTTC. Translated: CASSQDKGLAGGRFNEQFF.

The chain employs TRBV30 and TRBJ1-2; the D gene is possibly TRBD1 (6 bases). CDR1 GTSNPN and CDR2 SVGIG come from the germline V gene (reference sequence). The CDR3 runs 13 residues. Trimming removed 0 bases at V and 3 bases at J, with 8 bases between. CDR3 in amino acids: CAWSVGGDYGYTF. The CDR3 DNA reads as TGTGCCTGGAGTGTTGGGGGCGACTATGGCTACACCTTC.

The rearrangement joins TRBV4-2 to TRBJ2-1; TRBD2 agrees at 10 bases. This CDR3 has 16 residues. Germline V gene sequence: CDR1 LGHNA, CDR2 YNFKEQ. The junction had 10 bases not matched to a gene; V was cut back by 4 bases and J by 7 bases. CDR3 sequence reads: CASSRPVLAGDNEQFF. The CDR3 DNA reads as TGTGCCAGCAGCCGCCCGGTGCTAGCGGGGGATAATGAGCAGTTCTTC.

Here the CDR3 reads CASSLLSGGPGDEQFF. The CDR3, as DNA: TGTGCCAGCAGCTTACTTTCGGGGGGGCCTGGGGATGAGCAGTTCTTC. The V gene is TRBV7-9, the J gene TRBJ2-1; 8 nucleotides agree with TRBD2. V was pared by 2 bases and J by 8 bases, with 11 bases of the junction left unmatched. The CDR3 totals 16 residues. The germline gives CDR1 SEHNR, CDR2 FQNEAQ (reference sequence).

The CDR3 region is CASSTRQQNTEAFF. CDR3 DNA: TGCGCCAGCAGCACGAGACAGCAGAACACTGAAGCTTTCTTT. The genes are TRBV5-1 and TRBJ1-1; possible D gene TRBD1, 5 bases. The V and J ends lost 4 bases and 1 base respectively, with 11 bases between them. The germline gives CDR1 SGHRS, CDR2 YFSETQ. This CDR3 comprises 14 residues.

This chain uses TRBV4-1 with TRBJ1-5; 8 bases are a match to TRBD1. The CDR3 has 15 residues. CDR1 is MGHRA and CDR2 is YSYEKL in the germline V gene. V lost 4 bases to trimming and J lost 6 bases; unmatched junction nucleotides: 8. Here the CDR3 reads CASSPPGGRAQPQHF. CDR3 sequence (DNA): TGCGCCAGCAGCCCCCCAGGGGGCAGGGCTCAGCCCCAGCATTTT.

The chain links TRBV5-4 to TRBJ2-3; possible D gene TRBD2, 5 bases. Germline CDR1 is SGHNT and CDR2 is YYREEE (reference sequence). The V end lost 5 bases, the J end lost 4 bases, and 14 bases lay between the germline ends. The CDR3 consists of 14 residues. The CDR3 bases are TGTGCCAGCAGTAACCCCCGGGATCCAGATACGCAGTATTTT. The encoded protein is CASSNPRDPDTQYF.

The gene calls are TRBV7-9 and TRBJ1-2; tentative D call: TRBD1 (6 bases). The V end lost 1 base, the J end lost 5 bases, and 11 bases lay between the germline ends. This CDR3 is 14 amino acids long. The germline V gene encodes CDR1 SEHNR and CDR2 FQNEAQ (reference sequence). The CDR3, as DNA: TGTGCCAGCAGCTTAGAGGGGGGGTATTATGGCTACACCTTC. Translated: CASSLEGGYYGYTF.

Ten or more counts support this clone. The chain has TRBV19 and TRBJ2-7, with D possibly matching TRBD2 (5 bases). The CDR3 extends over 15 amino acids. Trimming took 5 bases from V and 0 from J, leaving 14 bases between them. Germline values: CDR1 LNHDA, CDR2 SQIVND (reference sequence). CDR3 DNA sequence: TGTGCCAGTAGTCCTAGAGGGCGGCCCTCCTACGAGCAGTACTTC. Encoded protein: CASSPRGRPSYEQYF.

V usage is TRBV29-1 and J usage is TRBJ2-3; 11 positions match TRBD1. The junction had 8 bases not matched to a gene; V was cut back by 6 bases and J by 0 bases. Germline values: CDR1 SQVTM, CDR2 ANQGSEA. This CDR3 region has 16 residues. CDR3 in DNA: TGCAGCGTCCAGGGACAGGGGGGCCTAAGCACAGATACGCAGTATTTT. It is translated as CSVQGQGGLSTDTQYF.

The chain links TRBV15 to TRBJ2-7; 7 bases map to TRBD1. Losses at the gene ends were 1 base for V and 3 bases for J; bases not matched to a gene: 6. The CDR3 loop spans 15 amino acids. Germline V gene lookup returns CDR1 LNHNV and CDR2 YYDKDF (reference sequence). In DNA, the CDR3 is TGTGCCACCAGCAGAGGGACAGGCCGAGACTACGAGCAGTACTTC. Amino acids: CATSRGTGRDYEQYF.

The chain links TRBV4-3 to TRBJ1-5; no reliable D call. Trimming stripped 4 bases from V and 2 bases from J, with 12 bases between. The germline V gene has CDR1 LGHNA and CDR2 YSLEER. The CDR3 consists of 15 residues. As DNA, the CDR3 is TGCGCCAGCAGCCTAGAGGTAGATGGCAATCAGCCCCAGCATTTT. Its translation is CASSLEVDGNQPQHF.

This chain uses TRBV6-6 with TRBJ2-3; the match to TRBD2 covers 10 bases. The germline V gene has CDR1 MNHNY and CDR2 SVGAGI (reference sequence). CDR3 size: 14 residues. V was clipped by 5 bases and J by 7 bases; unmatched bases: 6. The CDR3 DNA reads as TGTGCCAGCAGTAGGAGCGGGGGGGCAAATACGCAGTATTTT. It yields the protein CASSRSGGANTQYF.

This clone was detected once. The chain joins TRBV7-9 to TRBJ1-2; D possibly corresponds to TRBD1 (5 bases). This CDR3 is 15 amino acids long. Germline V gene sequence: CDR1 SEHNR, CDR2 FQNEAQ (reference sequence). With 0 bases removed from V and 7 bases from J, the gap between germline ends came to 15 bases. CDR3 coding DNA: TGTGCCAGCAGCTTAGCGTCGCAGGGTCGTGGTGGCTACACCTTC. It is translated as CASSLASQGRGGYTF.

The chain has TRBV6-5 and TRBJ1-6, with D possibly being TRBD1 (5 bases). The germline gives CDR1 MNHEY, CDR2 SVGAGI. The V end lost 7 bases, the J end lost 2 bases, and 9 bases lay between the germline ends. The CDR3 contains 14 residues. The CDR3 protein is CASTGGAYNSPLHF. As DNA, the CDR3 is TGTGCCAGCACCGGGGGGGCCTATAATTCACCCCTCCACTTT.

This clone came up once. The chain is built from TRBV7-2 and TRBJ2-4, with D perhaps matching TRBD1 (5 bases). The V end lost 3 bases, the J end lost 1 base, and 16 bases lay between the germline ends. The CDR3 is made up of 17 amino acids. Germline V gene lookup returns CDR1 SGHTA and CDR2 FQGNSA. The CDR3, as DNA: TGTGCCAGCAGCTTTCGTCAGGGCTCTGTTGCCAAAAACATTCAGTACTTC. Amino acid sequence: CASSFRQGSVAKNIQYF.